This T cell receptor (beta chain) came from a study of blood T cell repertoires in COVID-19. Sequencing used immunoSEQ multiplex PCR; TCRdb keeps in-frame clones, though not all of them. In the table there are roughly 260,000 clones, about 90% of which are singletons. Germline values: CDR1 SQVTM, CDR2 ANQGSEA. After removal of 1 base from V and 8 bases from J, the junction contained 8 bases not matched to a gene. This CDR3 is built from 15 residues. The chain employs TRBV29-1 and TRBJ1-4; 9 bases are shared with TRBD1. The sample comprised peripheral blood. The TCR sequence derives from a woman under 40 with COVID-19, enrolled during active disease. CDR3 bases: TGCAGCGTTGAAGCTCGGGACAGGGAGGGGGAAAAACTGTTTTTT. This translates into CSVEARDREGEKLFF.